This TCR beta chain was captured in a study of shared clonotypes between healthy human individuals (dated by TCRdb to the early 2020s). Looking at the study overall: The cohort included three men and a couple of women between 18 and 49 years of age. Per donor, three plates each were used for CD4 naive and CD4 memory, two for CD8 naive, and one for CD8 memory. To increase sequencing depth and limit assay-specific biases, TCR repertoire library preparation and sequencing were carried out by different laboratories using diverse techniques. Each donor's leukapheresis produced roughly between roughly 0.9 and 9 billion PBMCs. To estimate repertoire size and how much clonotype sharing occurs between individuals, the study deeply sequenced the blood TCR repertoires of five healthy adults.

The donors were healthy, HIV-negative adults who had no recently reported acute infections or vaccinations. Only Caucasian adults living in Nashville, Tennessee, USA were represented among the donors. CD4+ T cells were enriched by magnetic negative selection, after which naive cells were positively selected on CD45RA and the negative fraction was taken as the memory subset. Blood was obtained by leukapheresis, after which PBMCs were separated by Ficoll-Histopaque density gradient centrifugation and cryopreserved in liquid nitrogen vapor phase. Purity and quantity of every magnetically sorted T cell population were checked by analytical flow cytometry. Each sorted fraction had its genomic DNA isolated and then quantified by UV absorbance on a Nanodrop 2000c. From its cysteine to its phenylalanine, the CDR3 spans 14 amino acids. The kept DNA is CDR3 alone, 42 bases in frame from the first base. The germline V gene gives CDR1 as MNHEY and CDR2 as SVGAGI. V is pared back by 6 bases and J by 1 base, with 12 bases lying between the germline termini.

Using the deep immunoSEQ assay, multiplex PCR amplified TCR CDR3 regions from genomic DNA. Genomic DNA extracted from each cell subset was distributed evenly over all wells of several immunoSEQ 96-well plates, and each plate served as one replicate. For sorted subsets, each replicate PCR was loaded with 200 ng genomic DNA, equivalent to 25,000 to 35,000 T cell genomes. Purified libraries were quantified with a Qubit 3.0 fluorometer, sized on a Bioanalyzer 2100, and re-quantified with the KAPA Library Quantification kit. Every immunoSEQ 96-well plate was sequenced on a separate single-read 150-cycle Illumina NextSeq 550 flow cell. Concerning the study's data processing: Because only junctional sequences without quality scores were contained in the immunoSEQ output, filtering matching that applied to full-length reads could not be performed. To assign V/J genes and CDR3, sequences were annotated against IMGT germline references using PyIR, a Python wrapper for IgBLAST v1.9. Reads were filtered out if the reads had weak V/J assignments (E-value above 1e-6), no CDR3, stop codons, out-of-frame junctions, or ambiguous translated residues. A V3J clonotype was defined by an identical inferred V gene, J gene, and CDR3 amino acid sequence. Percentage overlap between repertoires was computed as shared unique clonotypes divided by the size of the smaller repertoire. Richness of each repertoire was evaluated using RTK rarefaction, the Chao1 estimator, and Recon v2.1 estimates of unobserved clonotypes. Generation probabilities were computed with OLGA for all TCRbeta clonotypes obtained by the gDNA method from a handful of donors. Not all clones reach the TCRdb copy of this immuneACCESS table, which keeps in-frame sequences only. Checked studies attribute under half of the gap to unresolved V genes and leave the rest unexplained. The D gene and trimming were derived from the DNA, and the V and J assignments and clone size from that table. This sample holds roughly 700,000 clones; around two thirds were observed only once. The top ten hold 1.5% to 2% of the sample.

Broad study findings and their caveats: Because the study included only a small number of donors, the genetic and exposure-history diversity represented was limited. Sampling was restricted to blood, and TCR repertoires in tissue are likely to differ from TCR repertoires in blood. Naive subsets generally had larger estimated clonotype richness than memory subsets. Compared with non-shared clonotypes, clonotypes shared by all four sorted-subset donors had higher generation probabilities. Pairwise subsampling led to the expectation that sequencing depth would affect the degree of clonotype sharing among donors. Across a handful of donors, 5% to 6% of naive CD4, roughly 3.4% of naive CD8, 2.3% of memory CD4, and approximately 0.4% of memory CD8 clonotypes were shared. Even with the large sequencing depth, rarefaction of the sorted-subset datasets indicated that sequencing was incomplete.

This clone occurred many times. What antigen it recognizes has not been identified. Per-base qualities were not stored, and no clone one base away is much larger. Sequencing used memory CD4+ T cells sorted from blood. The label giving this sample's cell subset or site can be read as: CD45RA-negative fraction. The source of this sequence is a woman aged 30 to 39 in good health. The chain joins TRBV6-5 to TRBJ1-1; the D segment cannot be called with confidence. The nucleotide sequence reads as follows: TGTGCCAGCAGGATGGGTTCTCGGAACACTGAAGCTTTCTTT. Its amino acids are CASRMGSRNTEAFF.